Below, 21 T cell receptor beta chains from the same sample are listed, as sequenced in a study of synovial regulatory T cells in juvenile arthritis. General study results and limits: Blood Treg cells that were inflammation-associated showed lower TCR diversity than other blood Treg cells.

Using immunoSEQ multiplex PCR, the repertoire was profiled, and TCRdb retains in-frame clones only, with some absent. The listing records roughly 9,200 clones. These receptors are not linked to any known antigen. The sequenced material came from Treg cells from blood. Subset defined: HLA-DR+ inflammation-associated blood Treg cells. These receptors all stem from a donor aged 2 to 35 with juvenile idiopathic arthritis.

CDR3 in amino acids: CASSFRQSYEQYF. This chain links TRBV4-1 with TRBJ2-7; TCRdb's D gene call, TRBD1, goes unchecked for lack of DNA. Germline lookup yields CDR1 MGHRA and CDR2 YSYEKL. This CDR3 spans 13 amino acids. No DNA is given.

The CDR3 reads CSVAPGLEAFF. The genes are TRBV29-1 and TRBJ1-1. Germline loops: CDR1 SQVTM, CDR2 ANQGSEA. CDR3 length: 11 residues. The entry carries no DNA sequence.

V usage is TRBV5-1 and J usage is TRBJ2-3; there is no DNA to check the TCRdb D call of TRBD2. The CDR3 is 16 residues long. The record lacks a DNA sequence. Germline V lookup: CDR1 SGHRS, CDR2 YFSETQ. The CDR3 sequence is CASSLAVGLGTDTQYF.

The chain uses TRBV28 and TRBJ2-2; TCRdb returns TRBD1, unconfirmable since there is no DNA. Germline CDR1 is MDHEN and CDR2 is SYDVKM. This CDR3 contains 15 residues. Nucleotide data are not available. The CDR3 sequence is CASSLPQATSPALFF.

The chain carries TRBV27 and TRBJ1-2; TCRdb designates TRBD1, a call that cannot be tested without DNA. In germline, CDR1 is MNHEY, CDR2 SMNVEV (reference sequence). This CDR3 comprises 14 residues. No DNA sequence is on record. The CDR3 sequence: CASSPQRTGRGYTF.

This clone is called medium-sized based on its frequency. This chain links TRBV10-3 with TRBJ2-2; TCRdb's D call, TRBD1, is unchecked because there is no DNA. This CDR3 contains 14 residues. The entry carries no DNA sequence. Germline CDR1 is ENHRY and CDR2 is SYGVKD. Here the CDR3 reads CAISEDSRAGELFF.

This chain uses TRBV5-4 with TRBJ2-7; TCRdb names TRBD1, which stays unverified in the absence of DNA. Germline loops: CDR1 SGHNT, CDR2 YYREEE (reference sequence). This CDR3 region has 14 residues. No DNA sequence was recorded. CDR3 residues: CASSPGGSSYEQYF.

The rearrangement links TRBV5-1 to TRBJ2-3; TCRdb picks TRBD2, but there is no DNA to check that call. CDR3 length: 14 residues. There is no recorded DNA. CDR1 SGHRS and CDR2 YFSETQ come from the germline V gene. CDR3 sequence: CASSPLGAGDTQYF.

This chain uses TRBV5-6 with TRBJ2-7; TCRdb's D call, TRBD2, is unchecked because there is no DNA. Germline V gene lookup returns CDR1 SGHDT and CDR2 YYEEEE. This CDR3 comprises 15 residues. No coding sequence is recorded. The CDR3 sequence: CASSGGLAGGYEQYF.

J is TRBJ1-1 and V is TRBV6-6. Per germline, CDR1 MNHNY and CDR2 SVGAGI (reference sequence). CDR3 length: 13 amino acids. No DNA is listed. The CDR3 is CASSLGRDTEAFF.

V and J are TRBV30 and TRBJ1-5; absent DNA, TCRdb's TRBD1 call cannot be checked. The CDR3 runs 13 residues. The DNA is not on file. Germline assignment: CDR1 GTSNPN and CDR2 SVGIG (reference sequence). CDR3 sequence reads: CAWNKGGNQPQHF.

The chain couples TRBV11-2 to TRBJ2-2. CDR1 SGHAT and CDR2 FQNNGV come from the germline V gene. There are 16 residues in the CDR3. Only the protein sequence is given. CDR3 residues: CASSSPQGSSTGELFF. The full variable domain, rest sourced from reference TRBV11-2 and TRBJ2-2, is EAGVAQSPRYKIIEKRQSVAFWCNPISGHATLYWYQQILGQGPKLLIQFQNNGVVDDSQLPKDRFSAERLKGVDSTLKIQPAKLEDSAVYLCASSSPQGSSTGELFFGEGSRLTVL.

The chain is built from TRBV7-2 and TRBJ1-1. CDR1 SGHTA and CDR2 FQGNSA come from the germline V gene. The CDR3 spans 12 residues. No DNA accompanies this entry. The CDR3 is CASSLTRWGAFF.

This clone is called medium-sized based on its frequency. This chain uses TRBV6-1 with TRBJ2-6; TCRdb designates TRBD1, a call that cannot be tested without DNA. The germline CDR1 and CDR2 sequences are MNHNS and SASEGT. The CDR3 consists of 15 residues. The protein alone is recorded here. This CDR3 reads CATTTGGTGANVLTF.

This clone is medium-sized by frequency. This chain joins TRBV5-6 and TRBJ1-1. The germline V gene has CDR1 SGHDT and CDR2 YYEEEE. The CDR3 is 15 amino acids. No DNA accompanies this entry. CDR3 residues: CASSLVWRGGTEAFF.

The V gene is TRBV27, the J gene TRBJ1-2; the TCRdb D gene call, TRBD1, has no DNA to confirm it. Germline assignment: CDR1 MNHEY and CDR2 SMNVEV (reference sequence). The CDR3 has 13 residues. No DNA has been recorded. The CDR3 reads CASSLQGALGYTF.

The chain is built from TRBV5-1 and TRBJ2-2; TCRdb designates TRBD1, a call that cannot be tested without DNA. The CDR3 has 15 amino acids. The DNA sequence is not available. Germline V CDR1 and CDR2: SGHRS, YFSETQ. The CDR3 spells CASSSVSSNTGELFF.

The chain has TRBV28 and TRBJ2-2; TCRdb outputs TRBD1, but without DNA this stays unchecked. Germline values: CDR1 MDHEN, CDR2 SYDVKM. The CDR3 totals 12 residues. No DNA is given. CDR3 sequence reads: CASSLIWGQLFF.

This clone is labeled medium-sized based on frequency. The rearrangement joins TRBV10-3 to TRBJ2-1. CDR3 length equals 13 residues. The entry carries no DNA sequence. Germline values: CDR1 ENHRY, CDR2 SYGVKD. CDR3 in amino acids: CAISEDPYNEQFF.

Here the CDR3 reads CASQTGGKKLFF. The chain uses TRBV25-1 and TRBJ1-4; TCRdb's D call, TRBD1, is unchecked because there is no DNA. CDR1 is MGHDK, CDR2 SYGVNS, per germline. The CDR3 loop spans 12 amino acids. The record lacks a DNA sequence.

The chain is built from TRBV5-6 and TRBJ2-7. CDR1 is SGHDT, CDR2 YYEEEE, per germline. The CDR3 is made up of 12 amino acids. DNA is not on record. CDR3 amino acids: CASSQMDRLGYF.